These T cell receptor beta chains were read from a single sample in a study of kidney transplant recipient with SARS-CoV-2 infection. TCRdb analysed the reads with MiXCR anew, one entry per CDR3 protein. The table has about 240,000 distinct CDR3 sequences, more than 25% seen once; the top ten hold around 6.8%. This sample comprised a blood sample, obtained at baseline and between days 110 and 120 from a kidney transplant recipient. Source of these receptors: a male patient aged 25-45 years who had COVID-19 and was a kidney transplant recipient. The T cells may come from the graft donor. The CDR3 runs from the conserved cysteine through the conserved F or W. A D gene is named only where the DNA matches it firmly. Size values are once, few and many counts, or a class for expanded clones, and some rows have none.

-	TRBJ2-2	TRBV3-1	many	TGTGCCAGCAGCTCGACAGATCCCATTTCAGGCTTGACCGGGGAGCTGTTTTTT	CASSSTDPISGLTGELFF
-	TRBJ2-7	TRBV20-1	many	TGCAGTGGAGGGCGGGACGTCAGAAGCGAGCAGTACTTC	CSGGRDVRSEQYF
-	TRBJ2-5	TRBV6-5	few	TGTGCCAGCAGTTACTCGATAGGGTGGGGGACCCAGTACTTC	CASSYSIGWGTQYF
-	TRBJ2-5	TRBV12-3/TRBV12-4	-	TGTGCCAGCAATTTAGGTCTACGGTCCCAAGAGACCCAGTACTTC	CASNLGLRSQETQYF
-	TRBJ1-2	TRBV5-4	-	TGTGCCAGCAGCTTGTCACAGGAAGCCTATGACTACACCTTC	CASSLSQEAYDYTF
-	TRBJ2-7	TRBV2	many	TGTGCCAGCAGGCCGCAGAGTTACGAGCAGTACTTC	CASRPQSYEQYF
-	TRBJ2-4	TRBV10-1	many	TGCGCCAGCGCTCCAGACCCCAAAAACATTCAGTACTTC	CASAPDPKNIQYF
-	TRBJ2-1	TRBV3-1	many	TGTGCCAGCAGTCCTCTTGGACTCGGAGGGTTCAATGAGCAGTTCTTC	CASSPLGLGGFNEQFF
-	TRBJ1-1	TRBV11-3	many	TGTGCCAGCAGCCGGGACATTAACACTGAAGCTTTCTTT	CASSRDINTEAFF
-	TRBJ2-3	TRBV6-5	-	TGTGCCAGCAGTGAGATCGGAAGGGATAGAGATACGCAGTATTTT	CASSEIGRDRDTQYF
-	TRBJ1-1	TRBV3-1	many	TGTGCCAGCAGCGTTATGATTCCCATTTCAATTCGCACTGAAGCTTTCTTT	CASSVMIPISIRTEAFF
-	TRBJ2-2	TRBV11-2	many	TGTGCCAGCAGCCATGCTGGGGGGCTGGCCGGGGAGCTGTTTTTT	CASSHAGGLAGELFF
-	TRBJ1-2	TRBV7-9	many	TGTGCCAGCAGCGTTGGGACCTACTATGGCTACACCTTC	CASSVGTYYGYTF
TRBD1	TRBJ1-3	TRBV7-2	many	TGTGCCAGCAGCTTAGGACCGACAGGGACTGGAAACACCATATATTTT	CASSLGPTGTGNTIYF
TRBD2	TRBJ2-7	TRBV11-1	many	TGTGCCAGCAGCTTACCTAGCGGGAGTACCTACGAGCAGTACTTC	CASSLPSGSTYEQYF
TRBD1	TRBJ1-2	TRBV10-3	many	TGTGCCATCAGCCAGACAGGGGAGGCTGGCTACACCTTC	CAISQTGEAGYTF
-	TRBJ2-3	TRBV3-2	-	TGTGCCAGCAGCCAAGAGGTCGAGGTAGATACGCAGTATTTT	CASSQEVEVDTQYF
-	TRBJ1-1	TRBV28	many	TGTGCCAGCAGTAAAATGAACACTGAAGCTTTCTTT	CASSKMNTEAFF
TRBD1	TRBJ1-1	TRBV27	many	TGTGCCAGCAGCCCCTGGGGACAGGGGCCAGAAGCTTTCTTT	CASSPWGQGPEAFF
-	TRBJ2-3	TRBV7-2	many	TGTGCCAGCAGTCCTAGTACGGGGCTTAATACGCAGTATTTT	CASSPSTGLNTQYF
-	TRBJ1-2	TRBV10-2	many	TGCGCCAGCAGTAGAGGGAACACTTCTAGAAAGACCTATGGCTACACCTTC	CASSRGNTSRKTYGYTF
TRBD2	TRBJ2-3	TRBV12-3/TRBV12-4	-	TGTGCCAGCAGTTTAAGCGGGATGTGGGATACGCAGTATTTT	CASSLSGMWDTQYF
-	TRBJ2-1	TRBV3-1	few	TGTGCCAGCAGCCAAGGGACCCGGGACTGGTACTATGAGCAGTTCTTC	CASSQGTRDWYYEQFF
-	TRBJ2-1	TRBV7-6	-	TGTGCCAGCAGCGCCCTGGGGGAGATATCCTACAATAAGCAGTTCTTC	CASSALGEISYNKQFF
TRBD2	TRBJ2-7	TRBV15	many	TGTGCCACCAGCAGAGGACTAGCGGGAGGCGAGCAGTACTTC	CATSRGLAGGEQYF
TRBD1	TRBJ2-2	TRBV2	many	TGTGCCAGCAGTGAGGGACAGGGGAACACCGGGGAGCTGTTTTTT	CASSEGQGNTGELFF